These T cell receptor beta chains were read from a single sample in a study of glioma-infiltrating T cells. TCRdb re-analysed the multiplex PCR reads in MiXCR, keeping a single row per CDR3 protein. The profile covers over 100,000 distinct CDR3 sequences, with approximately 26% appearing a single time and roughly a third taken by the ten largest. The sample was glioma tissue, nonneoplastic brain tissue, or PBMCs (not recorded which). Receptors originate from a human donor with low-grade glioma or glioblastoma, undergoing nonglioma brain surgery, or in good health (not recorded which). CDR3s include the opening cysteine and the closing phenylalanine or tryptophan. A D gene is named only where the DNA matches it firmly. Only some rows state a clone size, as once, few, many or a class for expanded clones.

D,V,J,size,CDR3,DNA
TRBD2,TRBV4-3,TRBJ2-1,many,CASSHLLGGSYNEQFF,TGCGCCAGCAGCCACTTATTGGGCGGGAGCTACAATGAGCAGTTCTTC
NA,TRBV18,TRBJ1-5,many,CASSPMGSTTPQHF,TGTGCCAGCTCACCAATGGGATCTACGACGCCCCAGCATTTT
TRBD2,TRBV20-1,TRBJ2-1,many,CSARTSGVYNEQFF,TGCAGTGCTCGAACTAGCGGGGTCTACAATGAGCAGTTCTTC
NA,TRBV20-1,TRBJ2-7,many,CSARKPSYEQYF,TGCAGTGCTAGAAAACCTTCCTACGAGCAGTACTTC
TRBD2,TRBV6-1,TRBJ2-7,many,CASERGSPYEQYF,TGTGCCAGCGAGCGGGGAAGCCCCTACGAGCAGTACTTC
NA,TRBV5-4,TRBJ2-1,many,CASSLVVNPGYNSYNEQFF,TGTGCCAGCAGCTTGGTTGTAAATCCCGGGTATAACTCCTACAATGAGCAGTTCTTC
TRBD1,TRBV4-3,TRBJ1-4,many,CASRLDREGEKLFF,TGCGCCAGCAGACTCGACAGGGAGGGGGAAAAACTGTTTTTT
NA,TRBV15,TRBJ1-5,many,CATSRVEGMSNQPQHF,TGTGCCACCAGCAGAGTGGAGGGGATGAGCAATCAGCCCCAGCATTTT
NA,TRBV6-2/TRBV6-3,TRBJ2-1,many,CASSGGTTPLF,TGTGCCAGCAGTGGAGGGACCACCCCACTCTTC
NA,TRBV6-2/TRBV6-3,TRBJ2-7,NA,CASSYSAFSGEQVYF,TGTGCCAGCAGTTACTCAGCCTTCTCAGGGGAGCAAGTGTACTTC
NA,TRBV6-6,TRBJ2-7,many,CASSYRGEQYF,TGTGCCAGCAGTTACCGCGGCGAGCAGTACTTC
NA,TRBV19,TRBJ2-1,NA,CASSVDRSSYNEQFF,TGTGCCAGTAGTGTCGACAGGAGCTCCTACAATGAGCAGTTCTTC
TRBD2,TRBV7-3,TRBJ2-7,NA,CASSVTSGRANEQYF,TGTGCCAGCAGCGTAACTAGCGGGAGAGCTAATGAGCAGTACTTC
TRBD2,TRBV27,TRBJ2-7,many,CASTLSGRPYEQYF,TGTGCCAGCACCCTTAGCGGGCGACCCTACGAGCAGTACTTC
NA,TRBV29-1,TRBJ2-1,many,CSDGVPRSNNEQFF,TGCAGCGATGGAGTACCGAGGTCCAACAATGAGCAGTTCTTC
TRBD2,TRBV7-7,TRBJ2-1,NA,CASSLIGGAGEQFF,TGTGCCAGCAGCTTAATCGGGGGGGCCGGGGAGCAGTTCTTC
NA,TRBV20-1,TRBJ1-5,many,CSANQGFQPQHF,TGCAGTGCGAACCAGGGGTTCCAGCCCCAGCATTTT
NA,TRBV18,TRBJ1-1,many,CATFNGVNTEAFF,TGTGCCACCTTTAACGGGGTGAACACTGAAGCTTTCTTT
TRBD2,TRBV7-2,TRBJ2-3,many,CASSLLHAGGLTDTQYF,TGTGCCAGCAGCCTTCTACACGCGGGAGGGCTAACAGATACGCAGTATTTT
TRBD2,TRBV11-2,TRBJ2-1,few,CASSGTSGRASEQFF,TGTGCCAGCAGCGGTACTAGCGGGAGGGCCAGTGAGCAGTTCTTC
NA,TRBV29-1,TRBJ1-1,NA,CSAPRQNTEAFF,TGCAGCGCCCCGCGACAGAACACTGAAGCTTTCTTT
NA,TRBV6-9,TRBJ1-5,NA,CASSFYSNQAQHF,TGTGCCAGCAGTTTTTATAGCAACCAGGCCCAGCATTTT
NA,TRBV7-2,TRBJ1-5,many,CASSFTDSQPQHF,TGTGCCAGCAGCTTCACGGACAGTCAGCCCCAGCATTTT
NA,TRBV5-1,TRBJ1-1,NA,CASSQQGGQTEAFF,TGCGCCAGCAGCCAACAGGGAGGACAGACTGAAGCTTTCTTT
NA,TRBV7-2,TRBJ2-7,few,CASSLAGGTPYEQYF,TGTGCCAGCAGCCTAGCCGGGGGGACACCCTACGAGCAGTACTTC
TRBD2,TRBV20-1,TRBJ2-1,many,CSARAGGLAGGSNSYNEQFF,TGCAGTGCTAGAGCCGGGGGACTAGCGGGGGGTTCGAACTCCTACAATGAGCAGTTCTTC
TRBD2,TRBV7-2,TRBJ2-7,many,CASSLARAGGSTYEQYF,TGTGCCAGCAGCTTAGCGCGAGCGGGAGGGTCTACCTACGAGCAGTACTTC